The present entry profiles one TCR beta chain with its context. The antigen is undetermined. The record originates from a study of T cells after yellow fever vaccination. Study at large: Fractions of low cell number were prepared using SMART-Seq v4 Ultra Low Input. Broader study findings: Primary-vaccination clones mostly resurfaced post-booster (under 98% CD4, more than 85% CD8). Clonotype sharing between CD4 and CD8 compartments was small.

This CDR3 is built from 15 residues. The germline gives CDR1 LGHNA, CDR2 YSLEER. Trimming at V came to 5 bases and at J to 4 bases, leaving 7 bases not matched to a gene. The 5'RACE template-switching step produced TCR cDNA and added a universal primer site and UMIs. TCRdb reprocessed the 5' RACE reads via MiXCR and lists one record per CDR3 protein. The sample has hundreds of thousands of distinct CDR3 sequences; roughly 13% are singletons. Sequencing was performed on PBMCs, taken on the day of the yellow fever booster vaccination. V gene TRBV4-3 combines with J gene TRBJ2-1, with 8 positions matching TRBD2. The receptor was isolated from a man aged 30 to 45 who received the YFV17D yellow fever vaccine. The CDR3 DNA reads as TGCGCCAGCAGCAGCCTAGCGGGTCGATACAATGAGCAGTTCTTC. It encodes CASSSLAGRYNEQFF.